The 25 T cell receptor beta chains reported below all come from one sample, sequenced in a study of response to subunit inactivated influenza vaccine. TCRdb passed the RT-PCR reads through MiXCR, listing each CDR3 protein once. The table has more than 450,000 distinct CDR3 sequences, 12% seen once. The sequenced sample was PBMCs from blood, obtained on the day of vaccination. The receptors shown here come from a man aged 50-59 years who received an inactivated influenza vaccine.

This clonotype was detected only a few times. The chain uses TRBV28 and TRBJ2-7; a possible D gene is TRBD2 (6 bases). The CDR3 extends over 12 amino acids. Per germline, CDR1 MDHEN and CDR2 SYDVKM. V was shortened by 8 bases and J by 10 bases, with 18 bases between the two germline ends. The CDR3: CASGLYEGVQYF. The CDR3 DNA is TGTGCCAGCGGACTATATGAAGGGGTTCAGTACTTC.

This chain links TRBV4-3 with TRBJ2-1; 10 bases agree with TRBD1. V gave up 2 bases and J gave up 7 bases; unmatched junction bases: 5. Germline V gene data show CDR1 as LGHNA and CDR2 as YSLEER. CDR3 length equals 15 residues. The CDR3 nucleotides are TGCGCCAGCAGCCAATGGGACAGGGGACGAAATGAGCAGTTCTTC. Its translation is CASSQWDRGRNEQFF.

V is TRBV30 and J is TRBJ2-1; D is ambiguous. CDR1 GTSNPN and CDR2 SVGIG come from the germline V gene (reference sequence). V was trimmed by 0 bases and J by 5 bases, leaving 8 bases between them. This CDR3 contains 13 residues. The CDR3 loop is CAWSVDFHNEQFF. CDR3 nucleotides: TGTGCCTGGAGTGTAGATTTCCACAATGAGCAGTTCTTC.

CDR3 bases: TGTGCCAGCAGTTTCCTCGGTTCCCCTCCCCTCACCCAGTACTTC. Its translation: CASSFLGSPPLTQYF. J is TRBJ2-5 and V is TRBV28; D not resolved. Germline values: CDR1 MDHEN, CDR2 SYDVKM. Trimming left V 3 bases short and J 8 bases short, with 19 bases between. The CDR3 is 15 residues long.

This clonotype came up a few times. CDR3 bases: TGTGCCAGCAGTTTCTTCGGGACAGCCGGGATCCGGGAGCAGTACTTC. It codes for CASSFFGTAGIREQYF. The chain combines TRBV28 with TRBJ2-7; the match to TRBD1 covers 7 bases. Per the germline V gene, CDR1 is MDHEN and CDR2 is SYDVKM. The CDR3 has 16 amino acids. Trimming cost V 3 bases and J 7 bases; bases outside gene matches: 15.

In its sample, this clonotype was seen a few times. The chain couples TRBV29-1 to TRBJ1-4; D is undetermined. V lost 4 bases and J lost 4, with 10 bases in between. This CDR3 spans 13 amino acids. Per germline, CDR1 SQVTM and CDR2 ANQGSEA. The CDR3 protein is CSVAPTGNEKLFF. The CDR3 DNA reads TGCAGCGTTGCGCCAACCGGTAATGAAAAACTGTTTTTT.

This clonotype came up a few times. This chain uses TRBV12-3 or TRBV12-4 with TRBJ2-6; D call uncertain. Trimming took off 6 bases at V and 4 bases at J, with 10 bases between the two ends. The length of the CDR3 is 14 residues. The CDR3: CASSNGPGANVLTF. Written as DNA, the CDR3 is TGTGCCAGCAGCAACGGCCCCGGGGCCAACGTCCTGACTTTC.

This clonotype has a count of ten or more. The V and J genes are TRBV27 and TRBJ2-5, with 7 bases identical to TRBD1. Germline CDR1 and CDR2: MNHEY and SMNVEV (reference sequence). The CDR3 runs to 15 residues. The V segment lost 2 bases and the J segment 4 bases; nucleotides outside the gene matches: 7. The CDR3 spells CASSLTSRQGETQYF. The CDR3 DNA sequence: TGTGCCAGCAGTTTAACTAGTCGACAGGGAGAGACCCAGTACTTC.

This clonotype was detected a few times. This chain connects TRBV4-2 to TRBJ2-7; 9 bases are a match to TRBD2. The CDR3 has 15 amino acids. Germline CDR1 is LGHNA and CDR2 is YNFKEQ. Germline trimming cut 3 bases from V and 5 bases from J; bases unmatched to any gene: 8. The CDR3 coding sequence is TGTGCCAGCAGCCAGAGTCTTAGCGGGGGTCACGAGCAGTACTTC. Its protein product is CASSQSLSGGHEQYF.

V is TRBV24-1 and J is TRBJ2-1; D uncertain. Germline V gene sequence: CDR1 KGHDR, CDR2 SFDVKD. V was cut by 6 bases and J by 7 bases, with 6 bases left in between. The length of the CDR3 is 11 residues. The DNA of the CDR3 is TGTGCCACCAGTCGAGGAAATGAGCAGTTCTTC. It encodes CATSRGNEQFF.

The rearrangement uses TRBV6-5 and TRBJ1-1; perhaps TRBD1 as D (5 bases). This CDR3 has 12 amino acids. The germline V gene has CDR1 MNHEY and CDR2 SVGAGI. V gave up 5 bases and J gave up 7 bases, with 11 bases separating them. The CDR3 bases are TGTGCCAGCAGTACCACAGGCAATGAAGCTTTCTTT. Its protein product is CASSTTGNEAFF.

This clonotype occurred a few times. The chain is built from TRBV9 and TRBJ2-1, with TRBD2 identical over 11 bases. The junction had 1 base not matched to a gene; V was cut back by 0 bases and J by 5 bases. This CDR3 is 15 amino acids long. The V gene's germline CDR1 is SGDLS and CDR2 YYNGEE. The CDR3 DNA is TGTGCCAGCAGCGTAGAACTAGCGGGAGACAATGAGCAGTTCTTC. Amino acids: CASSVELAGDNEQFF.

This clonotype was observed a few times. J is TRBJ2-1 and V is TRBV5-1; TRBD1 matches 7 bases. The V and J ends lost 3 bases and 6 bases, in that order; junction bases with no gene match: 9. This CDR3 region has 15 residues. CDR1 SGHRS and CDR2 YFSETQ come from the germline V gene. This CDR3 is CASSSRTGSPNEQFF. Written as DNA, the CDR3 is TGCGCCAGCAGCTCACGGACAGGATCTCCCAATGAGCAGTTCTTC.

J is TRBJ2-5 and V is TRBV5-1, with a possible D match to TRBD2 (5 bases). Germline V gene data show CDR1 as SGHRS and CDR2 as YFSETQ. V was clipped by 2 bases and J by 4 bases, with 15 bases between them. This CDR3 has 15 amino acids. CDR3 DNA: TGCGCCAGCAGCTTTCGGACGGGCGGGCGAGAGACCCAGTACTTC. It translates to CASSFRTGGRETQYF.

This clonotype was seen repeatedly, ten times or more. This chain's CDR3 is CASSLGQGEAREQYF. CDR3 nucleotide sequence: TGTGCCAGCAGTTTAGGGCAAGGGGAGGCGAGGGAGCAGTACTTC. This chain joins TRBV12-3 or TRBV12-4 and TRBJ2-7; D is possibly TRBD2 (6 bases). This CDR3 spans 15 amino acids. Trimming left V 1 base short and J 7 bases short, with 17 bases between.

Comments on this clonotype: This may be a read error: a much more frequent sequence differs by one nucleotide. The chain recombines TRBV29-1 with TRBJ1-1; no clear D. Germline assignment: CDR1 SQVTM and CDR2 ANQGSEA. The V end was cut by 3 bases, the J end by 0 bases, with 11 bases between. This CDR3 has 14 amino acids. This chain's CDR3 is CSVDVVGMNTEAFF. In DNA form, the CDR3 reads TGCAGCGTTGATGTTGTGGGGATGAACACTGAAGCTTTCTTT. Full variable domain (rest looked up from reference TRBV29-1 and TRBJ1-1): SAVISQKPSRDICQRGTSLTIQCQVDSQVTMMFWYRQQPGQSLTLIATANQGSEATYESGFVIDKFPISRPNLTFSTLTVSNMSPEDSSIYLCSVDVVGMNTEAFFGQGTRLTVV.

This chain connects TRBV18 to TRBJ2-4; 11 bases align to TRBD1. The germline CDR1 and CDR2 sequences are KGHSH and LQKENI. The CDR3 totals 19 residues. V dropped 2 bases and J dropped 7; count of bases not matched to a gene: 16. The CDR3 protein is CASSPVAPGTGGVGNIQYF. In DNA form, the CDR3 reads TGTGCCAGCTCACCAGTAGCCCCCGGGACAGGGGGGGTTGGGAACATTCAGTACTTC.

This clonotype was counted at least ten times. The CDR3 sequence: CASSPLPGSYEQYF. The CDR3 DNA reads as TGTGCCAGCAGCCCCCTCCCAGGCTCCTACGAGCAGTACTTC. The V call is TRBV5-6, the J call TRBJ2-7; D is ambiguous. V was shortened by 4 bases and J by 0 bases, with 11 bases between the two germline ends. Germline V CDR1 and CDR2: SGHDT, YYEEEE. The CDR3 extends over 14 amino acids. The full variable domain, its missing parts supplied by reference TRBV5-6 and TRBJ2-7, is DAGVTQSPTHLIKTRGQQVTLRCSPKSGHDTVSWYQQALGQGPQFIFQYYEEEERQRGNFPDRFSGHQFPNYSSELNVNALLLGDSALYLCASSPLPGSYEQYFGPGTRLTVT.

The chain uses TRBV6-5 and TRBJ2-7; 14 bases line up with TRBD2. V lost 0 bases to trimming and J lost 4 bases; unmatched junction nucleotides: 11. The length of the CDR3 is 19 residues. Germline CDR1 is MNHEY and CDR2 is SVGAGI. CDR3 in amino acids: CASSYSPGTSGGAGYEQYF. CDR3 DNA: TGTGCCAGCAGTTACTCCCCCGGGACTAGCGGGGGTGCCGGGTACGAGCAGTACTTC.

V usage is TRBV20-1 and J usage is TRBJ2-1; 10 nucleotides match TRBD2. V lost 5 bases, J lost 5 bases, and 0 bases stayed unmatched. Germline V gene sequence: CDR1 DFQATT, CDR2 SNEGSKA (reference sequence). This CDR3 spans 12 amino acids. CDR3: CSAGTSDNEQFF. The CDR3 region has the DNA TGCAGTGCTGGGACTAGCGACAATGAGCAGTTCTTC.

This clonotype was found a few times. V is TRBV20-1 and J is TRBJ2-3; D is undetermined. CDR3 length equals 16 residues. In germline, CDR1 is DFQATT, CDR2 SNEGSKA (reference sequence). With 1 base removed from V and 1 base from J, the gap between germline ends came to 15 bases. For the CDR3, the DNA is TGCAGTGCTAGAGGTCGGATCGCCTTCGGCACAGATACGCAGTATTTT. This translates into CSARGRIAFGTDTQYF.

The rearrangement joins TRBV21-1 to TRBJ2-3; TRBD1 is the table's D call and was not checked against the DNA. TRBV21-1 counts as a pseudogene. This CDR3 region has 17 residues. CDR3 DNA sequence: TGTGCCAGCAGCAAAGCCTTAGGGACAGGTAGCACAGATACGCAGTATTTT. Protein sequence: CASSKALGTGSTDTQYF.

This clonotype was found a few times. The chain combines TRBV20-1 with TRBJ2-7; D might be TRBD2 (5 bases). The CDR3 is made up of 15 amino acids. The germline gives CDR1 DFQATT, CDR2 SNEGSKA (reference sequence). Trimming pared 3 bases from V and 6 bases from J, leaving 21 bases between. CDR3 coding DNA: TGCAGTGCTAGTCCCCGGGCGCTAGCTGAAGGCGAGCAGTACTTC. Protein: CSASPRALAEGEQYF.

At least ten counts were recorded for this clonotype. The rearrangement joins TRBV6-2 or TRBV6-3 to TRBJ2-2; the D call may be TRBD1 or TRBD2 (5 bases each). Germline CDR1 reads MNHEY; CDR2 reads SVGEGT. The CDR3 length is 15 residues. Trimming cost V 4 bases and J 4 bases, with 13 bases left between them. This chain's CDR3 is CASSSRHGATGELFF. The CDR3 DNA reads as TGTGCCAGCAGTTCCCGACACGGGGCCACCGGGGAGCTGTTTTTT.

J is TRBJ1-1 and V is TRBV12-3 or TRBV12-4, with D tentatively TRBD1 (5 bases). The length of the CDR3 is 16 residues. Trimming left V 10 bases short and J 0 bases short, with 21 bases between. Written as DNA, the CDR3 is TGTGCCACTCGGGGCAGGGCGGGCTTTATGAACACTGAAGCTTTCTTT. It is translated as CATRGRAGFMNTEAFF.